Below, one TCR beta chain is given with its context. No antigen is known for it. These data come from a study of beta chain features in type 1 diabetes. Sequenced material consisted of expressed TCRB transcripts (all of the isolated RNA was reverse transcribed). Sequencing used immunoSEQ multiplex PCR; TCRdb keeps in-frame clones, though not all of them. The data show about 410,000 clones, with approximately 15% seen just once and roughly 0.035% held by the top ten. The CDR3 sequence is 14 residues long. CDR1 is LNHNV, CDR2 YYDKDF, per germline (reference sequence). Trimming shortened V by 5 bases and J by 0 bases, and 7 bases separated the two germline ends. Findings and limits, study-wide: VDJ junctions in type 1 diabetes patients carried more deletions and fewer insertions. TCRB CDR3s were moderately but significantly shorter in Type 1 diabetes patients in all four CD4+ subsets.

The V gene is TRBV15, the J gene TRBJ2-2; D is unclear. Source material: naive CD4+ T cells from blood. The source is a man in his thirties or forties in good health. Here the CDR3 reads CATSDGPNTGELFF. The CDR3 DNA reads TGTGCCACCAGCGATGGACCGAACACCGGGGAGCTGTTTTTT.